Below are 14 T cell receptor beta chains sequenced from a single sample in a study of CD8 T cells in ankylosing spondylitis. TCRdb redid the calling of the 5' RACE reads with MiXCR, one entry per CDR3 protein. The table lists approximately 260,000 distinct CDR3 sequences, about 20% of them singletons. The specimen was blood, either unsorted or a sorted T cell fraction (not recorded which). The receptors come from a male donor with ankylosing spondylitis or in good health (not recorded which).

V and J are TRBV29-1 and TRBJ2-7; D unresolved. V dropped 5 bases and J dropped 3 bases, with 11 bases sitting between them. Germline V CDR1 and CDR2: SQVTM, ANQGSEA. The CDR3 runs to 12 residues. The CDR3 is CSVLGIRYEQYF. CDR3 coding DNA: TGCAGCGTTTTGGGGATCCGCTACGAGCAGTACTTC.

This chain joins TRBV4-3 and TRBJ1-1; D is undetermined. V was pared by 0 bases and J by 0 bases, with 11 bases between. Germline loops: CDR1 LGHNA, CDR2 YSLEER. This CDR3 region has 16 residues. The chain's CDR3 is CASSQDRAALNTEAFF. In DNA, the CDR3 is TGCGCCAGCAGCCAAGATCGCGCAGCCTTGAACACTGAAGCTTTCTTT.

A few counts support this clonotype. The J gene is TRBJ2-5, the V gene TRBV4-2, with D possibly TRBD2 on 7 matching bases. The CDR3 consists of 14 residues. The germline V and J ends were trimmed by 3 bases and 7 bases, with 15 bases remaining between them. In germline, CDR1 is LGHNA, CDR2 YNFKEQ. Here the CDR3 DNA reads TGTGCCAGCAGCCAGGGGCGGGGGCAGAGGACCCAGTACTTC. Amino acids: CASSQGRGQRTQYF.

The CDR3 reads CASSFFAQGGPGELFF. The CDR3 coding sequence is TGTGCCAGCAGCTTTTTCGCCCAGGGTGGTCCCGGGGAGCTGTTTTTT. This chain connects TRBV13 to TRBJ2-2; D is possibly TRBD1 (5 bases). The length of the CDR3 is 16 residues. Trimming took off 3 bases at V and 6 bases at J, with 17 bases between the two ends. Per germline, CDR1 PRHDT and CDR2 FYEKMQ (reference sequence). The full variable domain, with the rest looked up from reference TRBV13 and TRBJ2-2, is AAGVIQSPRHLIKEKRETATLKCYPIPRHDTVYWYQQGPGQDPQFLISFYEKMQSDKGSIPDRFSAQQFSDYHSELNMSSLELGDSALYFCASSFFAQGGPGELFFGEGSRLTVL.

The DNA for the CDR3 is TGTGCCAGCAGCTTTTTAGCGGGAGTGGCCGGGGAGCTGTTTTTT. Translated: CASSFLAGVAGELFF. The chain has TRBV11-2 and TRBJ2-2; TRBD2 matches 9 bases. Germline V gene data show CDR1 as SGHAT and CDR2 as FQNNGV. CDR3 size: 15 residues. V gave up 3 bases and J gave up 6 bases; unmatched junction bases: 5.

This clonotype was seen only a few times. This rearrangement joins TRBV4-3 to TRBJ2-1; 7 positions match TRBD2. Per the germline V gene, CDR1 is LGHNA and CDR2 is YSLEER. The CDR3 spans 14 residues. The V and J ends lost 1 base and 7 bases, in that order; junction bases with no gene match: 4. CDR3 DNA sequence: TGCGCCAGCAGCCAAGGGAGCGGGAAGAATGAGCAGTTCTTC. As protein: CASSQGSGKNEQFF.

The chain joins TRBV12-3 or TRBV12-4 to TRBJ2-1, with 8 positions matching TRBD2. V dropped 6 bases and J dropped 13; count of bases not matched to a gene: 14. This CDR3 comprises 14 residues. The CDR3 DNA reads TGTGCCAGCAGCCCGACTAGCGCCGTGGAGAATCAGTTCTTC. This sequence encodes CASSPTSAVENQFF.

The V call is TRBV20-1, the J call TRBJ2-2; a possible D gene is TRBD1 (5 bases). The germline V gene has CDR1 DFQATT and CDR2 SNEGSKA (reference sequence). This CDR3 has 16 amino acids. V lost 3 bases, J lost 0 bases, and 14 bases lay in between. In DNA form, the CDR3 reads TGCAGTGCTAGTGAATATGGACATACGAACACCGGGGAGCTGTTTTTT. This codes for CSASEYGHTNTGELFF.

The rearrangement joins TRBV6-1 to TRBJ2-7; TRBD2 matches 11 bases. CDR1 is MNHNS, CDR2 SASEGT, per germline. This CDR3 has 15 amino acids. V dropped 5 bases and J dropped 3; count of bases not matched to a gene: 6. The CDR3 loop reads CASSLRLAGIYEQYF. The CDR3 DNA follows: TGTGCCAGCAGTCTCAGACTAGCGGGAATCTACGAGCAGTACTTC.

This chain links TRBV19 with TRBJ1-1; no clear D gene. V dropped 7 bases and J dropped 4 bases, with 19 bases sitting between them. Per the germline V gene, CDR1 is LNHDA and CDR2 is SQIVND (reference sequence). The CDR3 covers 15 residues. CDR3 amino acids: CASTPTMGGPTEAFF. DNA of the CDR3: TGTGCCAGTACCCCAACGATGGGCGGACCCACTGAAGCTTTCTTT.

The chain uses TRBV12-3 or TRBV12-4 and TRBJ2-5; 8 bases are shared with TRBD1. The length of the CDR3 is 14 residues. With V trimmed by 1 base and J by 5 bases, 3 bases remained unmatched. The CDR3: CASSLGPGGETQYF. The CDR3 DNA reads TGTGCCAGCAGTTTAGGACCAGGGGGCGAGACCCAGTACTTC.

This clonotype has a handful of counts. This CDR3 reads CATSRGIENTGELFF. The DNA of the CDR3 is TGTGCCACCAGCAGAGGAATAGAGAACACCGGGGAGCTGTTTTTT. This chain uses TRBV15 with TRBJ2-2; no definite D call. Per the germline V gene, CDR1 is LNHNV and CDR2 is YYDKDF (reference sequence). Trimming took 1 base from V and 1 from J, leaving 7 bases between them. The CDR3 has 15 residues.

The chain combines TRBV3-1 with TRBJ2-7; D is unresolved. V was clipped by 0 bases and J by 3 bases, with 12 bases between them. Per the germline V gene, CDR1 is LGHDT and CDR2 is YNNKEL (reference sequence). The CDR3 spans 15 residues. The chain's CDR3 is CASSQDGPPLYEQYF. The DNA for the CDR3 is TGTGCCAGCAGCCAAGATGGGCCCCCTCTCTACGAGCAGTACTTC.

The chain couples TRBV4-1 to TRBJ1-5; possible D gene TRBD1, 5 bases. Germline CDR1 reads MGHRA; CDR2 reads YSYEKL. CDR3 size: 14 residues. Trimming removed 0 bases from V and 5 bases from J, with 8 bases in between. The chain's CDR3 is CASSQDLGHQPQHF. The CDR3 DNA reads as TGCGCCAGCAGCCAAGATCTGGGGCATCAGCCCCAGCATTTT.